The 18 T cell receptor beta chains given below trace back to one sample, sequenced in a study of CD8 T cells in Susac syndrome. The RNA, roughly 0.45 to 1 ug, was put through reverse transcription using random hexamers. TCRdb reprocessed the immunoSEQ multiplex PCR reads via MiXCR and lists one record per CDR3 protein. The table shows fewer than 90,000 distinct CDR3 sequences, with 85% to 95% occurring only once. The sequenced material came from CD8+ T cells from PBMCs. These receptors came from a human donor with Susac syndrome.

This chain connects TRBV7-9 to TRBJ1-2, with D possibly TRBD1 on 5 matching bases. The germline V gene has CDR1 SEHNR and CDR2 FQNEAQ (reference sequence). There are 15 residues in the CDR3. Trimming took 1 base from V and 2 from J, leaving 11 bases between them. CDR3 protein: CASSLVGRANYGYTF. In DNA form, the CDR3 reads TGTGCCAGCAGCTTAGTTGGCAGGGCGAACTATGGCTACACCTTC.

The rearrangement joins TRBV20-1 to TRBJ2-3, with D uncertain. CDR1 DFQATT and CDR2 SNEGSKA come from the germline V gene (reference sequence). The CDR3 loop spans 16 amino acids. Trimming took off 1 base at V and 1 base at J, with 15 bases between the two ends. The CDR3 DNA sequence: TGCAGTGCTAGAGCATTGGACGTTACTGGCACAGATACGCAGTATTTT. Protein product: CSARALDVTGTDTQYF.

The rearrangement links TRBV2 to TRBJ1-6; D gene uncertain. Trimming removed 7 bases from V and 7 bases from J, with 8 bases in between. CDR1 is SNHLY and CDR2 is FYNNEI in the germline V gene. The CDR3 consists of 12 residues. This CDR3 is CASTPGNSPLHF. Here the CDR3 DNA reads TGTGCCAGCACCCCAGGCAATTCACCCCTCCACTTT.

In this sample, this clonotype turned up once. The V gene is TRBV27, the J gene TRBJ1-1; the D is unclear. V was trimmed by 3 bases and J by 1 base, leaving 12 bases between them. The CDR3 has 15 residues. Germline CDR1 reads MNHEY; CDR2 reads SMNVEV (reference sequence). Here the CDR3 reads CASSFSGEGNTEAFF. In nucleotides, the CDR3 is TGTGCCAGCAGTTTCTCCGGGGAGGGGAACACTGAAGCTTTCTTT.

The chain carries TRBV7-9 and TRBJ2-7; D call uncertain. CDR3 length equals 14 residues. Trimming shortened V by 5 bases and J by 3 bases, and 14 bases separated the two germline ends. Germline V CDR1 and CDR2: SEHNR, FQNEAQ (reference sequence). This CDR3 reads CASSLIGQNYEQYF. The CDR3 nucleotides read TGTGCCAGCAGCCTTATCGGGCAGAACTACGAGCAGTACTTC. The full variable domain, completed using reference TRBV7-9 and TRBJ2-7, is DTGVSQNPRHKITKRGQNVTFRCDPISEHNRLYWYRQTLGQGPEFLTYFQNEAQLEKSRLLSDRFSAERPKGSFSTLEIQRTEQGDSAMYLCASSLIGQNYEQYFGPGTRLTVT.

This clonotype came up once. V is TRBV7-8 and J is TRBJ1-5, with TRBD1 identical over 9 bases. The germline CDR1 and CDR2 sequences are SGHVS and FQNEAQ. V lost 3 bases and J lost 5; bases outside the gene matches: 5. This CDR3 region has 15 residues. The CDR3 protein is CASSFRRDRDQPQHF. For the CDR3, the DNA is TGTGCCAGCAGCTTTAGACGGGACAGGGATCAGCCCCAGCATTTT.

The chain is built from TRBV20-1 and TRBJ2-3; the D is unclear. Trimming took 4 bases from V and 2 from J, leaving 13 bases between them. Germline CDR1 is DFQATT and CDR2 is SNEGSKA (reference sequence). This CDR3 has 14 amino acids. This chain's CDR3 is CSATLGQITDTQYF. The CDR3 nucleotides are TGCAGTGCTACCCTAGGCCAGATCACAGATACGCAGTATTTT.

The chain recombines TRBV2 with TRBJ2-7; D call uncertain. V was shortened by 5 bases and J by 3 bases, with 5 bases between the two germline ends. Germline V CDR1 and CDR2: SNHLY, FYNNEI. CDR3 length: 11 amino acids. The CDR3 sequence is CASSPYYEQYF. The CDR3 nucleotides are TGTGCCAGCAGTCCCTACTACGAGCAGTACTTC. Combining the CDR3 with reference TRBV2 and TRBJ2-7 gives the whole variable domain EPEVTQTPSHQVTQMGQEVILRCVPISNHLYFYWYRQILGQKVEFLVSFYNNEISEKSEIFDDQFSVERPDGSNFTLKIRSTKLEDSAMYFCASSPYYEQYFGPGTRLTVT.

The chain links TRBV25-1 to TRBJ2-6; D is perhaps TRBD1 (6 bases). There are 15 residues in the CDR3. V was pared by 7 bases and J by 1 base, with 11 bases between. Germline V lookup: CDR1 MGHDK, CDR2 SYGVNS. This CDR3 reads CASTSGQSGANVLTF. In DNA, the CDR3 is TGTGCCAGCACCTCAGGACAGTCTGGGGCCAACGTCCTGACTTTC.

The chain has TRBV7-9 and TRBJ1-4; D is unresolved. The germline V gene has CDR1 SEHNR and CDR2 FQNEAQ (reference sequence). Trimming took off 5 bases at V and 0 bases at J, with 7 bases between the two ends. This CDR3 region has 14 residues. The CDR3 coding sequence is TGTGCCAGCAGCCTATTCGCAACTAATGAAAAACTGTTTTTT. Translated: CASSLFATNEKLFF. Complete variable domain (other parts from reference TRBV7-9 and TRBJ1-4): DTGVSQNPRHKITKRGQNVTFRCDPISEHNRLYWYRQTLGQGPEFLTYFQNEAQLEKSRLLSDRFSAERPKGSFSTLEIQRTEQGDSAMYLCASSLFATNEKLFFGSGTQLSVL.

The chain combines TRBV15 with TRBJ2-2; 7 positions match TRBD1. Losses at the gene ends were 5 bases for V and 9 bases for J; bases not matched to a gene: 15. Germline CDR1 LNHNV, CDR2 YYDKDF (reference sequence). This CDR3 region has 16 residues. The CDR3 DNA sequence: TGTGCCACCAGCGAGAGGGGCAGGGGGTGGTCCAGGGAGCTGTTTTTT. Translation gives CATSERGRGWSRELFF. Variable domain in full (rest from reference TRBV15 and TRBJ2-2): DAMVIQNPRYQVTQFGKPVTLSCSQTLNHNVMYWYQQKSSQAPKLLFHYYDKDFNNEADTPDNFQSRRPNTSFCFLDIRSPGLGDTAMYLCATSERGRGWSRELFFGEGSRLTVL.

This clonotype has only a few counts. The V gene is TRBV30, the J gene TRBJ1-6; D remains unclear. The V end lost 3 bases, the J end lost 4 bases, and 16 bases lay between the germline ends. The germline V gene has CDR1 GTSNPN and CDR2 SVGIG (reference sequence). This CDR3 region has 16 residues. The CDR3 DNA is TGTGCCTGGAGGCCCCGGGGTGGAGGGTATAATTCACCCCTCCACTTT. It translates to CAWRPRGGGYNSPLHF.

The genes are TRBV5-1 and TRBJ1-1; tentatively, D is TRBD1 (5 bases). Trimming cost V 0 bases and J 5 bases, with 14 bases left between them. This CDR3 contains 15 residues. Germline V lookup: CDR1 SGHRS, CDR2 YFSETQ. CDR3 nucleotides: TGCGCCAGCAGCTTGGGTGTCAGAAAGGGGACTGAAGCTTTCTTT. Its translation is CASSLGVRKGTEAFF.

This clonotype came up a few times. J is TRBJ2-5 and V is TRBV7-2; D gene uncertain. Germline V gives CDR1 SGHTA, CDR2 FQGNSA. This CDR3 contains 14 residues. Between the trimmed V and J ends, which lost 0 bases and 4 bases, there was a span of 9 bases. CDR3 nucleotides: TGTGCCAGCAGCTTAGCGAGGTTCCCAGAGACCCAGTACTTC. Residues: CASSLARFPETQYF.

The rearrangement uses TRBV5-5 and TRBJ2-3, with 8 bases lining up with TRBD2. The CDR3 runs 14 residues. J was trimmed by 3 bases and V by 4 bases; bases with no gene match: 4. The germline V gene encodes CDR1 SGHKS and CDR2 YYEKEE (reference sequence). DNA for the CDR3: TGTGCCAGCAGCCCGGGACTAGTAACAGATACGCAGTATTTT. It translates to CASSPGLVTDTQYF.

The chain uses TRBV7-2 and TRBJ2-1, with 7 bases identical to TRBD1. V was pared by 4 bases and J by 7 bases, with 4 bases of the junction left unmatched. The CDR3 is made up of 13 amino acids. The V gene's germline CDR1 is SGHTA and CDR2 FQGNSA. DNA for the CDR3: TGTGCCAGCAGCTCCGACAGGGCGAATGAGCAGTTCTTC. It is translated as CASSSDRANEQFF.

The chain joins TRBV6-5 to TRBJ2-7; D is perhaps TRBD2 (5 bases). CDR1 and CDR2 (germline): MNHEY, SVGAGI. V lost 9 bases and J 5 bases, leaving 17 bases between the germline ends. The CDR3 extends over 13 amino acids. CDR3 in amino acids: CASTAEGRDEQYF. DNA of the CDR3: TGTGCCAGTACCGCAGAGGGCCGCGACGAGCAGTACTTC.

This chain joins TRBV30 and TRBJ2-5, with D possibly being TRBD2 (6 bases). This CDR3 is 14 amino acids long. Germline lookup yields CDR1 GTSNPN and CDR2 SVGIG (reference sequence). Trimming took off 2 bases at V and 5 bases at J, with 15 bases between the two ends. The CDR3: CAWSPRLEWETQYF. In DNA, the CDR3 is TGTGCCTGGAGTCCGAGACTAGAATGGGAGACCCAGTACTTC.